Following are 6 T cell receptor beta chains from one sample sequenced in a study of blood T cell repertoires in COVID-19. TCRdb's table, derived via immunoSEQ multiplex PCR, lists solely in-frame clones and lacks some. Of about 370,000 clones in the sample, over 75% were seen once. What was sequenced was PBMCs or T cells enriched from blood (not recorded which). Every receptor here comes from a man between 18 and 29 years old who had recovered from COVID-19.

This sequence joins TRBV5-4 and TRBJ2-7; 7 nucleotides match TRBD1. The germline gives CDR1 SGHNT, CDR2 YYREEE (reference sequence). V gave up 0 bases and J gave up 3 bases; unmatched junction bases: 6. There are 15 residues in the CDR3. In DNA form, the CDR3 reads TGTGCCAGCAGCTTGGGGATGGGACAGAGCTACGAGCAGTACTTC. Amino acid sequence: CASSLGMGQSYEQYF.

This rearrangement joins TRBV7-9 to TRBJ1-6; the D gene is possibly TRBD1 (5 bases). The length of the CDR3 is 14 residues. Germline CDR1 is SEHNR and CDR2 is FQNEAQ (reference sequence). Trimming took off 5 bases at V and 8 bases at J, with 13 bases between the two ends. The CDR3 here is CASSPGVIYSPLHF. The CDR3 nucleotides are TGTGCCAGCAGCCCGGGGGTTATCTATTCACCCCTCCACTTT.

The chain couples TRBV10-3 to TRBJ1-1; D unresolved. Trimming stripped 7 bases from V and 4 bases from J, with 13 bases between. CDR1 ENHRY and CDR2 SYGVKD come from the germline V gene. This CDR3 contains 13 residues. The CDR3 here is CAIKGPGSTEAFF. CDR3 in DNA: TGTGCCATCAAAGGACCCGGGAGCACTGAAGCTTTCTTT.

This chain connects TRBV28 to TRBJ2-7; 10 bases are shared with TRBD2. This CDR3 contains 15 residues. CDR1 is MDHEN and CDR2 is SYDVKM in the germline V gene. Losses at the gene ends were 7 bases for V and 4 bases for J; bases not matched to a gene: 10. Here the CDR3 reads CASTPSSGRGYEQYF. In DNA, the CDR3 is TGTGCCAGCACCCCGTCGAGCGGGAGGGGGTACGAGCAGTACTTC. The full variable domain, its missing parts supplied by reference TRBV28 and TRBJ2-7, is DVKVTQSSRYLVKRTGEKVFLECVQDMDHENMFWYRQDPGLGLRLIYFSYDVKMKEKGDIPEGYSVSREKKERFSLILESASTNQTSMYLCASTPSSGRGYEQYFGPGTRLTVT.

V and J are TRBV5-5 and TRBJ1-2; no clear D. The CDR3 runs 15 residues. The V gene's germline CDR1 is SGHKS and CDR2 YYEKEE (reference sequence). With 2 bases removed from V and 4 bases from J, the gap between germline ends came to 15 bases. CDR3 DNA: TGTGCCAGCAGCTTCAGGCCGTCACTCGGCTATGGCTACACCTTC. Translated, it gives CASSFRPSLGYGYTF.

V and J are TRBV30 and TRBJ1-1; the D is unclear. The V gene's germline CDR1 is GTSNPN and CDR2 SVGIG (reference sequence). The length of the CDR3 is 12 residues. Trimming pared 2 bases from V and 4 bases from J, leaving 8 bases between. The CDR3 DNA reads TGTGCCTGGAGTCCCTTCCGCACTGAAGCTTTCTTT. The encoded protein is CAWSPFRTEAFF.